This T cell receptor beta chain derives from a study of CD8 T cell repertoires and HIV-1 epitope variants. Study in general: Each of Twenty-five Gag and Nef epitope peptides stimulated a separate culture. Cultures ran 10 days, with IL-2, IL-7 and IL-15 added on days 3 and 7.

Remarks on this clone: Its antigen remains unknown.

The CDR3 loop spans 15 amino acids. Per germline, CDR1 MNHNY and CDR2 SVGAGI (reference sequence). V lost 4 bases, J lost 7 bases, and 6 bases stayed unmatched. The repertoire was sequenced with immunoSEQ multiplex PCR; TCRdb's copy has only in-frame clones and lacks some. The table records about 4,800 clones, less than 70% of them present only once. The specimen sequenced was cultured CD8+ T cells derived from PBMCs. The TCR originated in a male donor with HIV. The chain carries TRBV6-6 and TRBJ2-2, with TRBD1 matching 10 bases. CDR3 loop: CASSLTGGRSGELFF. The CDR3 region has the DNA TGTGCCAGCAGTTTGACAGGGGGCAGGAGCGGGGAGCTGTTTTTT.